The present TCR beta chain was sequenced within a study of post-analysis software for immune sequencing data. The wider study: Relapsing-remitting, secondary progressive and progressive-relapsing courses of multiple sclerosis were included.

Broader study findings: In multiple sclerosis, normalized Chao1 diversity was significantly below that of controls.

In the case of this clonotype: No antigen is known for it. One junction end does not reproduce the germline sequence, and a read error may be involved.

Prepared libraries of TCR beta cDNA carried unique molecular identifiers. Starting from roughly 1 to 10 million T cells, the study yielded roughly 0.5 million cDNA molecules. TCRdb ran MiXCR on the PCR reads and lists one entry per CDR3 protein. This repertoire shows 820,000 or so distinct CDR3 sequences, approximately 57% found once; its top ten account for about 4.8%. Sequenced sample: blood. This receptor was obtained from a girl under 18 with multiple sclerosis.

The CDR3 loop reads CASSPSRGQGTQYF. The CDR3 DNA sequence: TGTGCCAGCTCACCCAGTCGGGGCCAAGGGACCCAGTACTTC. The J gene is TRBJ2-5, the V gene TRBV18, with D perhaps assigned TRBD1 or TRBD2 (5 bases each). The germline gives CDR1 KGHSH, CDR2 LQKENI. CDR3 length: 14 amino acids.